This TCR beta chain stems from a study of cytomegalovirus exposure and HLA in healthy donors. This PCR relied on a set of 60 Vbeta primers and 13 Jbeta primers. This table comes from immunoSEQ multiplex PCR, and its TCRdb copy is limited to in-frame clones, with some not included. The table lists more than 90,000 clones. The germline V gene has CDR1 MNHEY and CDR2 SVGAGI. This CDR3 has 12 residues. The junction had 6 bases not matched to a gene; V was cut back by 5 bases and J by 8 bases. V is TRBV6-5 and J is TRBJ2-7, with TRBD2 identical over 7 bases. Sequenced sample: PBMCs. The receptor was isolated from a man aged 35 to 55 in good health and CMV-seropositive. CDR3 sequence reads: CASSPGGLQQYF. The CDR3 bases are TGTGCCAGCAGTCCCGGGGGGTTACAGCAGTACTTC.